This is a list of T cell receptor beta chains from one sample in a study of T cell repertoires in cytomegalovirus infection. MiXCR, run by TCRdb on the reads, gives a single entry per CDR3 protein. The sample lists some 900,000 distinct CDR3 sequences; about 31% were seen once. No antigen has been assigned to these receptors. This material consisted of cultured CD8+ T cells from PBMCs, taken from culture after CMV antigen stimulation. These receptors were obtained from a human donor in good health (CMV status not recorded). Some clones in this sample may be carry-over from other donors' samples. Each CDR3 is given with its conserved first and last residue.

j_call,v_call,cdr3_aa
TRBJ1-5,TRBV6-1,CASSVRGKSNQPQHF
TRBJ1-2,TRBV27,CASSFYGNYGYTF
TRBJ1-1,TRBV5-1,CASSRRVSGTEAFF
TRBJ1-5,TRBV12-5,CASATAGYNQPQHF
TRBJ1-2,TRBV7-9,CASSNRTGANYGYTF
TRBJ1-3,TRBV6-5,CATKGQSSGNTIYF
TRBJ2-4,TRBV7-9,CASSPSRERLAKNIQYF
TRBJ2-1,TRBV7-2,CASSPESGGPGYNEQFF
TRBJ2-3,TRBV6-2/TRBV6-3,CASSYGSGGGADTQYF
TRBJ1-2,TRBV13,CASSQLGGPYGYTF
TRBJ2-5,TRBV7-2,CASSLVRDSQETQYF
TRBJ2-1,TRBV5-8,CAGSNRDGASDEQFF
TRBJ2-7,TRBV5-1,CASSYDRFSYEQYF
TRBJ1-3,TRBV10-3,CAISVVLSGNTIYF
TRBJ1-1,TRBV2,CASGGYEAFF
TRBJ2-7,TRBV11-3,CASSTGTGSEQYF
TRBJ1-4,TRBV7-6,CASSNSASGQGPSRNEKLFF
TRBJ2-5,TRBV6-6,CASSYSIELAGETQYF
TRBJ1-5,TRBV5-1,CASQPSGGVNQPQHF
TRBJ1-1,TRBV4-1,CASSQEATEAFF
TRBJ2-7,TRBV7-9,CASSSVSGLAGIGEQYF
TRBJ2-7,TRBV5-4,CASSLRAGTSKYEQYF
TRBJ2-1,TRBV7-6,CASSFRAGPYNEQFF
TRBJ1-1,TRBV2,CASSAGGWAEAFF
TRBJ1-1,TRBV5-4,CASSLTRTMNTEAFF
TRBJ2-1,TRBV10-1,CASSGCRYRFDMNEQFF
TRBJ2-6,TRBV27,CASSLRDRANVLTF